This T cell receptor (beta chain) was documented in a study of regulatory dendritic cells for organ transplantation. Naive CD45RA+ and memory CD45RO+ CD4+ or CD8+ T cells were FACS-sorted. With 3 bases removed from V and 6 bases from J, the gap between germline ends came to 16 bases. The CDR3 runs 15 residues. Per the germline V gene, CDR1 is LNHNV and CDR2 is YYDKDF (reference sequence). TCRdb keeps only in-frame clones here, not all; method: immunoSEQ multiplex PCR. The sample has about 38,000 clones, under 95% seen once; the top ten hold approximately 0.11%. The receptor was derived from a human donor in good health. The specimen sequenced was naive CD8+ T cells from blood. Subset here: CD45RA+ naive T cells. The chain uses TRBV15 and TRBJ2-3; D not certain. Here the CDR3 DNA reads TGTGCCACCAGCAGCATTACAGTTTGGTCCGATACGCAGTATTTT. Encoded protein: CATSSITVWSDTQYF.